This T cell receptor beta chain was sequenced for a study of PD-1 blockade in classical Hodgkin lymphoma. Findings of the study overall: Reported findings placed baseline TCR diversity lower in newly diagnosed patients (compared with healthy donors). The authors excluded patients who started nivolumab under 1 year after ASCT. At C4D1, TCR diversity had climbed significantly for CD4+ cells, though not for CD8+ cells.

This table comes from immunoSEQ multiplex PCR, and its TCRdb copy is limited to in-frame clones, with some not included. The sample carries under 15,000 clones, around 77% recorded once. With no exception, relapse followed autologous stem cell transplantation in all patients, and brentuximab vedotin exposure varied. On this clone: What it binds is not known.

The CDR3 totals 15 residues. Trimming pared 4 bases from V and 1 base from J, leaving 14 bases between. CDR1 SGHRS and CDR2 YFSETQ come from the germline V gene. The sequencing here drew on peripheral blood mononuclear cells (PBMCs), taken at baseline. The sequence was obtained from a human donor with classical Hodgkin lymphoma. The chain couples TRBV5-1 to TRBJ1-1, with D hard to call. The CDR3 here is CASSHQATANTEAFF. The CDR3 DNA sequence: TGCGCCAGCAGCCACCAAGCCACAGCGAACACTGAAGCTTTCTTT.